This T cell receptor beta chain was recorded in a study of beta chain features in type 1 diabetes (dated by TCRdb to 2017 to 2018). In terms of the full investigation: No differences in mean age, gender distribution, total cell number or subset yield were found between patients and healthy donors. A total of 107,917,701 sorted cells were examined across all samples, and the number of cells per subset was strongly correlated with RNA yield. In the study, recently diagnosed type 1 diabetes patients and matched healthy donors were compared on the TCRB repertoires of their sorted circulating CD4+ T cell subsets. Whereas all 28 donors provided naive and central memory subsets, regulatory and stem cell-like memory subsets were isolated from just 8 patients and about 8 healthy donors.

On the study overall, not on this receptor specifically: PCR may preferentially amplify shorter templates, but because patient and control samples were amplified and corrected together, any resulting skew would affect both groups equally. Because small numbers of individuals were included in the HLA sub-analyses, any influence of HLA type on TCRB rearrangement was left unresolved. Sequencing cDNA rather than genomic DNA could over-represent highly expressing activated cells, although activation and CD3 levels did not differ between groups. Patients with type 1 diabetes made fewer insertions and deleted more nucleotides at VDJ recombination sites, implying thymic rearrangement abnormalities. Naive, central memory and regulatory TCRB repertoires appeared to be more similar among patients than among healthy donors. Type 1 diabetes patients showed a moderate but significant shortening of TCRB CDR3 length in all four CD4+ subsets.

The High Capacity cDNA Reverse Transcription Kit was used to reverse transcribe all of the isolated RNA, meaning that expressed TCRB transcripts were what got sequenced. Deep immunoSEQ sequencing was applied to naive, central memory and regulatory T cell samples, giving an average of about 3.4 million total reads per sample. Sorted cells were lysed in RLT buffer and RNA was extracted with DNase-treated RNeasy Micro or Mini kits, depending on cell number. To prevent cross-contamination, every cell subset was processed on its own, while patient and healthy donor samples were processed together. TCRB sequences were amplified from cDNA with the immunoSEQ multiplex PCR, producing 87-bp fragments spanning the CDR3 region. Amplicons were sequenced on the Illumina HiSeq platform. In the paper's pipeline: Synthetic template baselines were used to correct PCR bias computationally, reads within Hamming distance 2 were collapsed together, and singletons that could not be merged were discarded. Reads were aligned against IMGT so that V, D and J genes, CDR3 length and insertions or deletions at six rearrangement sites could be assigned. Within each subset, clonotype counts were normalized to sorted cell number, and only after that were true diversity and Gini coefficients computed with the tcR R package. The overlap coefficient, calculated on TCRB nucleotide sequences, was used to quantify repertoire sharing. As a proxy for the pre-selection repertoire, out-of-frame TCRB sequences from naive cells were analyzed. Imported from immuneACCESS, the table was reduced by TCRdb to in-frame sequences with V and J called. These copies leave out some clones; in studies compared against another copy, an unresolved V gene accounts for under half, and the cause of the remainder is not known. V, J and clone size reflect that table, while D and trimming were determined from the DNA. Present in this sample are 450,000 or so clones, about an eighth of which were seen just once. Clones ranked in the top ten supply approximately 0.045% of the sample.

As to this clone: Its target antigen remains unknown. No clone much larger than this one lies a single base away; base qualities are absent.

A single peripheral blood draw of about 116 mL on average was collected from each donor into heparinised tubes. A BD FACSAria II and a panel including CD45RO, CCR7, CD25, CD127, CD95 and CD27 were used to sort naive, central memory, regulatory and stem cell-like memory CD4+ T cells. All sorted populations exceeded 98% purity. PBMCs were separated immediately by Lymphoprep density gradient centrifugation and were stained directly, without being cultured. To minimize batch effects, samples were stained and sorted in pairs, one healthy donor with one patient per experiment. The TCR was taken from a woman aged 18-29 years in good health. Sequenced input: naive CD4+ T cells from blood. Taken with the paper, the label for cell subset or site translates to: true naive CD4+ T cells.

For the CDR3, the sequence is CSAPDSGELFF. The DNA is as follows: TGCAGTGCTCCCGACTCCGGGGAGCTGTTTTTT. The rearranged chain carries TRBV20-1 and TRBJ2-2; the D segment cannot be called with confidence. A distance of 7 bases separates the germline ends of V and J, which lose 5 bases and 6 bases respectively. Including the terminal cysteine and phenylalanine, the CDR3 comprises 11 residues. The only DNA kept is the CDR3, 33 bases in frame from the first base. Reading the germline V gene (reference sequence) gives CDR1 DFQATT and CDR2 SNEGSKA.